The 27 T cell receptor beta chains presented below share a single source sample, sequenced in a study of CD8+ T cells in alopecia areata. The sequencing template was cDNA reverse transcribed from extracted RNA. Using immunoSEQ multiplex PCR, the repertoire was profiled, and TCRdb retains in-frame clones only, with some absent. Here the sample spans roughly 250,000 clones, under 70% being singletons. This material consisted of CD4+ T cells sorted from blood, taken at week 0. All receptors come from a human donor with alopecia areata.

The genes are TRBV30 and TRBJ1-2, with unresolved D. The CDR3 covers 17 residues. V lost 1 base to trimming and J lost 1 base, with 19 bases between them. Germline CDR1 and CDR2: GTSNPN and SVGIG (reference sequence). DNA for the CDR3: TGTGCCTGGAGTGATTACCTCTCCAGGAATTATAACTATGGCTACACCTTC. It encodes CAWSDYLSRNYNYGYTF.

With regard to this clone: A junction end diverges from the germline sequence, so it may reflect a read error. The chain joins TRBV29-1 to TRBJ2-4, with 8 bases fitting TRBD1. This CDR3 has 15 residues. Per germline, CDR1 SQVTM and CDR2 ANQGSEA. The CDR3 nucleotides read TGCAGCGTCGAAGGACAGGGTTTGACCAAAAACATTCAGTACTTC. This gives the protein CSVEGQGLTKNIQYF.

The gene calls are TRBV4-1 and TRBJ1-4, with D unclear. CDR1 and CDR2 from the germline V gene are MGHRA and YSYEKL. There are 17 residues in the CDR3. V gave up 3 bases and J gave up 0 bases, with 14 bases separating them. CDR3: CASSHQKPPATNEKLFF. CDR3 nucleotides: TGCGCCAGCAGCCACCAGAAACCTCCAGCAACTAATGAAAAACTGTTTTTT.

This clone came up a few times. Other DNA sequences within the sample encode an identical CDR3. The genes are TRBV29-1 and TRBJ1-1; D remains ambiguous. V lost 5 bases, J lost 1 base, and 5 bases lay in between. The CDR3 length is 11 residues. In germline, CDR1 is SQVTM, CDR2 ANQGSEA. The CDR3 DNA sequence: TGCAGCGTTTCAGGGAACACTGAAGCTTTCTTT. It translates to CSVSGNTEAFF.

In its sample, this clone was seen many times. CDR3 nucleotides: TGCGCCAGCAGTCAATCGTGGCCACCAACTAATGAAAAACTGTTTTTT. This translates into CASSQSWPPTNEKLFF. The chain uses TRBV23-1 and TRBJ1-4; D unresolved. TRBV23-1 is identified as an open reading frame with a role that is uncertain. The V gene lost 0 bases and the J gene lost 0 bases, with 8 bases spanning the gap. The CDR3 has 16 amino acids.

This chain connects TRBV29-1 to TRBJ1-3, with D possibly matching TRBD1 (5 bases). This CDR3 contains 13 residues. Germline CDR1 is SQVTM and CDR2 is ANQGSEA. Between the trimmed V and J ends, which lost 6 bases and 6 bases, there was a span of 15 bases. CDR3: CSVYGTGENTIYF. Here the CDR3 DNA reads TGCAGCGTATACGGGACGGGCGAAAACACCATATATTTT.

V gene TRBV9 combines with J gene TRBJ2-7; D gene ambiguous. Per germline, CDR1 SGDLS and CDR2 YYNGEE. V dropped 2 bases and J dropped 0 bases, with 9 bases sitting between them. This CDR3 is 14 amino acids long. The CDR3 region is CASSVSLSSYEQYF. CDR3 DNA: TGTGCCAGCAGCGTCTCTCTCAGCTCCTACGAGCAGTACTTC. Combining the CDR3 with reference TRBV9 and TRBJ2-7 gives the whole variable domain DSGVTQTPKHLITATGQRVTLRCSPRSGDLSVYWYQQSLDQGLQFLIQYYNGEERAKGNILERFSAQQFPDLHSELNLSSLELGDSALYFCASSVSLSSYEQYFGPGTRLTVT.

The rearrangement joins TRBV29-1 to TRBJ2-5, with D hard to call. The germline V gene has CDR1 SQVTM and CDR2 ANQGSEA. V gave up 5 bases and J gave up 4 bases, with 8 bases separating them. This CDR3 has 11 residues. CDR3 sequence (DNA): TGCAGCGTTTTATTGGGAGAGACCCAGTACTTC. Its protein product is CSVLLGETQYF.

This clone was counted once. This chain connects TRBV30 to TRBJ2-1, with 11 bases aligning to TRBD1. This CDR3 comprises 17 residues. After removal of 3 bases from V and 4 bases from J, the junction contained 11 bases not matched to a gene. Germline CDR1 reads GTSNPN; CDR2 reads SVGIG (reference sequence). The CDR3 spells CAWRSLSGTGGYNEQFF. The CDR3 DNA reads as TGTGCCTGGAGGAGCCTATCCGGGACAGGGGGGTACAATGAGCAGTTCTTC.

The genes are TRBV29-1 and TRBJ2-1, with 7 bases fitting TRBD1. CDR3 length: 12 residues. Germline trimming cut 5 bases from V and 7 bases from J; bases unmatched to any gene: 5. Germline V CDR1 and CDR2: SQVTM, ANQGSEA. CDR3 residues: CSVHRGVNEQFF. The CDR3 bases are TGCAGCGTTCACAGGGGTGTAAATGAGCAGTTCTTC.

V gene TRBV6-5 combines with J gene TRBJ2-1; D gene ambiguous. The V and J ends lost 7 bases and 8 bases respectively, with 12 bases between them. CDR1 MNHEY and CDR2 SVGAGI come from the germline V gene. The CDR3 covers 12 residues. CDR3 DNA: TGTGCCAGCACATCGGGCGTGGATGAGCAGTTCTTC. It specifies CASTSGVDEQFF.

The genes are TRBV10-3 and TRBJ1-1; a weak D match, TRBD1 (6 bases). The CDR3 spans 13 residues. The ends were cut back, 4 bases at V and 3 bases at J, with 9 bases in the middle. The V gene's germline CDR1 is ENHRY and CDR2 SYGVKD. CDR3 nucleotides: TGTGCCATCAGTGGATACAGGGACACTGAAGCTTTCTTT. Its translation: CAISGYRDTEAFF.

The chain combines TRBV5-4 with TRBJ2-5; TRBD2 might be the D (6 bases). The germline gives CDR1 SGHNT, CDR2 YYREEE (reference sequence). V was shortened by 3 bases and J by 1 base, with 10 bases between the two germline ends. The CDR3 has 14 amino acids. The chain's CDR3 is CASSSRTTQETQYF. Here the CDR3 DNA reads TGTGCCAGCAGCTCAAGGACTACCCAAGAGACCCAGTACTTC.

In the case of this clone: The same CDR3 also results from other DNA sequences found in this sample. The genes are TRBV29-1 and TRBJ2-7; tentatively, D is TRBD1 (6 bases). CDR3 length: 12 residues. Trimming cost V 5 bases and J 3 bases, with 11 bases left between them. Germline lookup yields CDR1 SQVTM and CDR2 ANQGSEA. The CDR3 reads CSVRTDSYEQYF. The CDR3 bases are TGCAGCGTTCGGACGGACAGCTACGAGCAGTACTTC.

To note about this clone: One end of the junction does not line up with germline, which may come from a read error. The chain is built from TRBV20-1 and TRBJ1-1; 11 bases fit TRBD1. The CDR3 has 11 amino acids. Germline CDR1 is DFQATT and CDR2 is SNEGSKA (reference sequence). The CDR3 loop reads CSALGQGEVFF. In DNA, the CDR3 is TGCAGTGCTTTGGGACAGGGGGAAGTTTTCTTT.

The rearrangement links TRBV5-1 to TRBJ2-5; D is undetermined. CDR1 is SGHRS and CDR2 is YFSETQ in the germline V gene. The V end lost 4 bases, the J end lost 1 base, and 5 bases lay between the germline ends. CDR3 length equals 12 residues. The CDR3 region is CASSESQETQYF. The CDR3 DNA is TGCGCCAGCAGCGAGAGCCAAGAGACCCAGTACTTC.

This clone was detected a few times. V gene TRBV7-9 combines with J gene TRBJ1-2, with unresolved D. V was trimmed by 5 bases and J by 6 bases, leaving 13 bases between them. Per the germline V gene, CDR1 is SEHNR and CDR2 is FQNEAQ (reference sequence). The CDR3 is made up of 13 amino acids. The CDR3 region is CASSTPQDDGYTF. CDR3 sequence (DNA): TGTGCCAGCAGCACCCCCCAGGACGATGGCTACACCTTC.

This rearrangement joins TRBV5-8 to TRBJ1-5; D is undetermined. V was clipped by 4 bases and J by 0 bases, with 8 bases between them. Looked up from germline, CDR1 is SGHTS and CDR2 is YDEGEE. CDR3 length equals 14 residues. CDR3 residues: CASSRGGSNQPQHF. CDR3 nucleotide sequence: TGTGCCAGCAGCCGGGGAGGTAGCAATCAGCCCCAGCATTTT.

This clone has a handful of counts. The rearrangement uses TRBV6-1 and TRBJ2-5; D is possibly TRBD1 or TRBD2 (5 bases each). Germline V gene lookup returns CDR1 MNHNS and CDR2 SASEGT. Deletions cut 6 bases from V and 1 base from J, with 9 bases between. The CDR3 is 13 amino acids. CDR3 DNA: TGTGCCAGCAGCCGGGACCCCCAAGAGACCCAGTACTTC. Its protein product is CASSRDPQETQYF.

This rearrangement joins TRBV30 to TRBJ1-6, with TRBD1 matching over 9 bases. V shed 3 bases and J 12 bases; nucleotides not matched to a gene: 6. There are 13 residues in the CDR3. Per germline, CDR1 GTSNPN and CDR2 SVGIG (reference sequence). The CDR3 region is CAWRGGQGQPLHF. In DNA form, the CDR3 reads TGTGCCTGGAGGGGGGGACAGGGACAACCCCTCCACTTT.

V gene TRBV5-1 combines with J gene TRBJ2-2; the D gene could be TRBD1 or TRBD2 (6 bases each). The CDR3 sequence is 16 residues long. Germline CDR1 is SGHRS and CDR2 is YFSETQ. V shed 3 bases and J shed 0 bases, with 12 bases lying between them. CDR3 amino acids: CASSWRGAPNTGELFF. DNA for the CDR3: TGCGCCAGCAGCTGGAGGGGGGCACCGAACACCGGGGAGCTGTTTTTT.

The chain has TRBV27 and TRBJ2-7; TRBD2 matches at 8 bases. The germline V gene encodes CDR1 MNHEY and CDR2 SMNVEV (reference sequence). J gave up 6 bases and V 6 bases, and 13 bases lay outside the gene matches. The CDR3 is 15 residues long. The CDR3 loop reads CASSRGGITRSEQYF. The DNA for the CDR3 is TGTGCCAGCAGCCGGGGGGGGATCACCCGTTCCGAGCAGTACTTC.

V and J are TRBV9 and TRBJ1-2; D is perhaps TRBD1 (5 bases). V lost 2 bases and J 8 bases, leaving 16 bases between the germline ends. CDR3 length equals 14 residues. CDR1 and CDR2 from the germline V gene are SGDLS and YYNGEE. The CDR3 nucleotides read TGTGCCAGCAGCGTCCAGGGCGGGGCGGAGGGCTACACCTTC. The encoded protein is CASSVQGGAEGYTF.

The count of this clone is one. The chain employs TRBV30 and TRBJ2-3; D not certain. Trimming left V 6 bases short and J 6 bases short, with 4 bases between. The germline gives CDR1 GTSNPN, CDR2 SVGIG (reference sequence). This CDR3 contains 9 residues. CDR3 in amino acids: CACRDTQYF. The CDR3 DNA reads as TGTGCCTGCCGGGATACGCAGTATTTT.

The chain joins TRBV16 to TRBJ1-6; D is unclear. This CDR3 comprises 13 residues. Germline CDR1 and CDR2: KGHSY and FQNENV. Trimming removed 1 base from V and 7 bases from J, with 5 bases in between. CDR3 protein: CASSQLGNSPLHF. CDR3 in DNA: TGTGCCAGCAGCCAATTAGGGAATTCACCCCTCCACTTT.

V gene TRBV5-1 combines with J gene TRBJ2-1; D might be TRBD1 or TRBD2, each matching 5 bases. The length of the CDR3 is 14 residues. Deletions cut 1 base from V and 6 bases from J, with 11 bases between. Germline V gene sequence: CDR1 SGHRS, CDR2 YFSETQ. The CDR3 reads CASSLMAGSNEQFF. The CDR3, as DNA: TGCGCCAGCAGCTTGATGGCAGGGAGCAATGAGCAGTTCTTC.

This clone was seen only a few times. The V and J genes are TRBV7-9 and TRBJ2-3, with 7 bases aligning to TRBD2. The germline gives CDR1 SEHNR, CDR2 FQNEAQ (reference sequence). This CDR3 has 15 amino acids. The trim removed 5 bases at V and 6 bases at J, leaving 11 bases unmatched. CDR3 region: CASSLAGGDRDTQYF. DNA of the CDR3: TGTGCCAGCAGCCTCGCTGGGGGGGACCGGGATACGCAGTATTTT. Filled out from reference TRBV7-9 and TRBJ2-3, the complete variable domain reads DTGVSQNPRHKITKRGQNVTFRCDPISEHNRLYWYRQTLGQGPEFLTYFQNEAQLEKSRLLSDRFSAERPKGSFSTLEIQRTEQGDSAMYLCASSLAGGDRDTQYFGPGTRLTVL.